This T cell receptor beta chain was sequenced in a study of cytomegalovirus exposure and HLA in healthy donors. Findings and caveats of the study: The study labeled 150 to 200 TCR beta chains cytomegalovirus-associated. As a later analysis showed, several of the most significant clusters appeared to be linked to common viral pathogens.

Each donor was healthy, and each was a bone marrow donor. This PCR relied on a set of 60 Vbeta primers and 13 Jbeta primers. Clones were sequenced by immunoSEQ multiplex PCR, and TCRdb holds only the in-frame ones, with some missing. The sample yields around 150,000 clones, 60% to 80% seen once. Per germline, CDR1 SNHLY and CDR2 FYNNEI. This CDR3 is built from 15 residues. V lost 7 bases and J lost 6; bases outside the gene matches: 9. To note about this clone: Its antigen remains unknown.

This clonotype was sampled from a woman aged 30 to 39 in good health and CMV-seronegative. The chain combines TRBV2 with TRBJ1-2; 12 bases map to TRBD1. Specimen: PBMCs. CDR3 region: CASNQPGTGGNGYTF. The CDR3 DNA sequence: TGTGCCAGCAATCAACCCGGGACAGGGGGCAATGGCTACACCTTC.